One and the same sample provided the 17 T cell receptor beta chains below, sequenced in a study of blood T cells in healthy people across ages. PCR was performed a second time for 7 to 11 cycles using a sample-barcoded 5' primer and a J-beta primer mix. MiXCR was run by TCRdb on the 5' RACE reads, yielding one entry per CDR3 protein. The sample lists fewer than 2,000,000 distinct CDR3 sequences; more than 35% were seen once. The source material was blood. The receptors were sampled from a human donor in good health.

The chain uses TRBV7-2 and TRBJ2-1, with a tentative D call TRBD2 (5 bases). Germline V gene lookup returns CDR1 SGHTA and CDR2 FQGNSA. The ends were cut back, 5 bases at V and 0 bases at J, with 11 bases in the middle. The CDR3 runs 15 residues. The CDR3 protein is CASSTDLSSYNEQFF. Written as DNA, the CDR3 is TGTGCCAGCAGCACGGACTTAAGCTCCTACAATGAGCAGTTCTTC.

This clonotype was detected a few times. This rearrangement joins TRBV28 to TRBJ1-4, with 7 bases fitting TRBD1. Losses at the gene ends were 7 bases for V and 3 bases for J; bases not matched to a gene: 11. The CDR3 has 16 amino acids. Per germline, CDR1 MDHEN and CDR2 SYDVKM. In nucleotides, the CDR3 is TGTGCCAGCATCGGGCGAGAGGGGGCATCTAATGAAAAACTGTTTTTT. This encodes CASIGREGASNEKLFF.

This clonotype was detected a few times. CDR3 nucleotide sequence: TGTGCCAGCAGTGTTCAGACAGGGGGATTCGAGAACTATGGCTACACCTTC. Amino acid sequence: CASSVQTGGFENYGYTF. The chain combines TRBV6-1 with TRBJ1-2; 9 bases line up with TRBD1. Trimming at V came to 4 bases and at J to 2 bases, leaving 11 bases not matched to a gene. The CDR3 has 17 amino acids. Germline V CDR1 and CDR2: MNHNS, SASEGT.

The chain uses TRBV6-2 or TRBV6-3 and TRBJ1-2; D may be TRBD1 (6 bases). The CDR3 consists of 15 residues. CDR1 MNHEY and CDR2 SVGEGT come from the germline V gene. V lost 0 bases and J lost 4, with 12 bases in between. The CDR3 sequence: CASSYSRTVSYGYTF. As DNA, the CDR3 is TGTGCCAGCAGTTACTCCCGGACAGTCTCCTATGGCTACACCTTC.

As DNA, the CDR3 is TGTGCCAGCAGCGCCCTCACTGGGGACGGTTATGGCTACACCTTC. It specifies CASSALTGDGYGYTF. The V and J genes are TRBV9 and TRBJ1-2; a weak D match, TRBD1 (5 bases). The CDR3 consists of 15 residues. Looked up from germline, CDR1 is SGDLS and CDR2 is YYNGEE. Trimming cost V 3 bases and J 5 bases, with 17 bases left between them.

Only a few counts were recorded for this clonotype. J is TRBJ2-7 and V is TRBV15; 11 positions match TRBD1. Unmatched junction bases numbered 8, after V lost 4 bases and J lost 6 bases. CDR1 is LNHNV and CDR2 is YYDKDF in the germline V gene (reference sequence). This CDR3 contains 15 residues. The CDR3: CATSISGQGVGEQYF. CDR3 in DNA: TGTGCCACCAGCATATCGGGACAGGGGGTAGGCGAGCAGTACTTC.

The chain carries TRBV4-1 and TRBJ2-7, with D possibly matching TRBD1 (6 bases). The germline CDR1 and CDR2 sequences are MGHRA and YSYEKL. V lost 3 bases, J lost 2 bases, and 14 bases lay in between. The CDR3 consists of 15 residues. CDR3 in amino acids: CASSQTGPVAYEQYF. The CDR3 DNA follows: TGCGCCAGCAGCCAGACAGGTCCCGTCGCCTACGAGCAGTACTTC.

The CDR3 nucleotides are TGCAGCGTTGACCCTTTTACCCAAGAGACCCAGTACTTC. Translated, it gives CSVDPFTQETQYF. The V gene is TRBV29-1, the J gene TRBJ2-5; D unclear. V lost 3 bases and J 1 base, leaving 9 bases between the germline ends. Germline CDR1 reads SQVTM; CDR2 reads ANQGSEA. This CDR3 is 13 amino acids long. Variable domain in full (rest from reference TRBV29-1 and TRBJ2-5): SAVISQKPSRDICQRGTSLTIQCQVDSQVTMMFWYRQQPGQSLTLIATANQGSEATYESGFVIDKFPISRPNLTFSTLTVSNMSPEDSSIYLCSVDPFTQETQYFGPGTRLLVL.

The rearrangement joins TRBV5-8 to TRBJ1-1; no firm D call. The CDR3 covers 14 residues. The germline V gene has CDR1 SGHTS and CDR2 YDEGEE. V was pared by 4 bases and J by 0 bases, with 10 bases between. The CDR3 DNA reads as TGTGCCAGCAGCCGCGGACTGATGAACACTGAAGCTTTCTTT. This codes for CASSRGLMNTEAFF.

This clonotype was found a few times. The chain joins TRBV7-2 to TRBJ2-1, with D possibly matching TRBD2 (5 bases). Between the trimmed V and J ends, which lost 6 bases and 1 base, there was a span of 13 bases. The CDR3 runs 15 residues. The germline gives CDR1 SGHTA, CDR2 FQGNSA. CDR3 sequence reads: CASRLLVGSYNEQFF. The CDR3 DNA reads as TGTGCCAGCAGATTACTAGTCGGGTCCTACAATGAGCAGTTCTTC.

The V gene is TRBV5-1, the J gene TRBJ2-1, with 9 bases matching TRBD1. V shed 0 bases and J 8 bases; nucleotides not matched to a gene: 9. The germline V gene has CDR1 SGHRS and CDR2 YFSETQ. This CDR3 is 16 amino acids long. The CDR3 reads CASSLALTGGIDEQFF. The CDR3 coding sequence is TGCGCCAGCAGCTTGGCCTTAACAGGGGGCATAGATGAGCAGTTCTTC. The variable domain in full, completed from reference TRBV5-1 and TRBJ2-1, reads KAGVTQTPRYLIKTRGQQVTLSCSPISGHRSVSWYQQTPGQGLQFLFEYFSETQRNKGNFPGRFSGRQFSNSRSEMNVSTLELGDSALYLCASSLALTGGIDEQFFGPGTRLTVL.

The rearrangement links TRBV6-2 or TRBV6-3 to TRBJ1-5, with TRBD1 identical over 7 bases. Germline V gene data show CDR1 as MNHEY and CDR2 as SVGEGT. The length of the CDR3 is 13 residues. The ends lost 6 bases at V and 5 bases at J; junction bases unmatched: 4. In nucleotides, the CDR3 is TGTGCCAGCAGGGAAGGGGGCTATCAGCCCCAGCATTTT. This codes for CASREGGYQPQHF.

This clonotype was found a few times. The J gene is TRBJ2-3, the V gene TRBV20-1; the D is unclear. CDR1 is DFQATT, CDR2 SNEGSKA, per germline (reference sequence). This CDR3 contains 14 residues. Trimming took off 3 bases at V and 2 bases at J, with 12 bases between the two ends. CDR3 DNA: TGCAGTGCTAGCCCGGACCAAAACACAGATACGCAGTATTTT. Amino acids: CSASPDQNTDTQYF.

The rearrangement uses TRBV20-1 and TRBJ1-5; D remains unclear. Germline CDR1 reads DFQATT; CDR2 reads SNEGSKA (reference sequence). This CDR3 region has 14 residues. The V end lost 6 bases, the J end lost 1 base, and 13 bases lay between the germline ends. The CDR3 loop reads CSAHSGPSNQPQHF. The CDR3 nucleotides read TGCAGTGCCCACAGTGGTCCAAGCAATCAGCCCCAGCATTTT.

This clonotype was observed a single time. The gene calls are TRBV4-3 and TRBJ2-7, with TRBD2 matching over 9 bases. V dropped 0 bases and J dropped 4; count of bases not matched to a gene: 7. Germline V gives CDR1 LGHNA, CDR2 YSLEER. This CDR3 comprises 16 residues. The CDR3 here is CASSQDKAGGPYEQYF. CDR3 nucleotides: TGCGCCAGCAGCCAAGACAAAGCGGGGGGTCCGTACGAGCAGTACTTC.

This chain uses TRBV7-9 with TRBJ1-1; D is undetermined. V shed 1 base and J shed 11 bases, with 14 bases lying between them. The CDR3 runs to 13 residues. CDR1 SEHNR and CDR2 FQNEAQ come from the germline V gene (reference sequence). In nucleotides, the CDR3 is TGTGCCAGCAGCTTAGAAGGGCGGCGGATGGCTTTCTTT. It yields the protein CASSLEGRRMAFF.

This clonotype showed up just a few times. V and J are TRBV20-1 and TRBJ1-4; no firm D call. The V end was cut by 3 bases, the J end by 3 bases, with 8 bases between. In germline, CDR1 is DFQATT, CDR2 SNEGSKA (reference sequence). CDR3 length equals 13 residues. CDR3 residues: CSASSGPNEKLFF. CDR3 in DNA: TGCAGTGCTAGTTCGGGCCCTAATGAAAAACTGTTTTTT.